The 24 T cell receptor beta chains below all came from one sample that was sequenced in a study of T cells in Graves' hyperthyroidism and ophthalmopathy. The TCR beta CDR3 regions underwent amplification using RNA transcripts as the source. During a first-round RT-PCR of the TCR CDR3, the HTBI primer set was used. TCRdb passed the multiplex PCR reads through MiXCR, listing each CDR3 protein once. The sample lists under 750,000 distinct CDR3 sequences, around 19% occurring once. The sequencing input was blood. Receptor source: a woman aged 50 to 60 with Graves' hyperthyroidism that later progressed to Graves' ophthalmopathy.

This clonotype was seen only a few times. The V call is TRBV18, the J call TRBJ1-1, with 11 bases identical to TRBD1. There are 16 residues in the CDR3. With V trimmed by 6 bases and J by 0 bases, 6 bases remained unmatched. From germline, CDR1 is KGHSH and CDR2 LQKENI. This CDR3 is CASSSGTGGMNTEAFF. DNA for the CDR3: TGTGCCAGCTCCTCAGGGACAGGGGGAATGAACACTGAAGCTTTCTTT.

There are many counts of this clonotype. V is TRBV10-2 and J is TRBJ2-5; 11 bases are shared with TRBD2. The CDR3 extends over 15 amino acids. The V segment lost 5 bases and the J segment 1 base; nucleotides outside the gene matches: 3. Germline-derived CDR1 and CDR2 are WSHSY and SAAADI. The CDR3 is CASSLAGGLQETQYF. The CDR3 DNA reads TGCGCCAGCAGTCTAGCGGGGGGACTCCAAGAGACCCAGTACTTC.

This clonotype appeared many times. The chain combines TRBV20-1 with TRBJ2-7; 8 nucleotides align to TRBD2. V lost 0 bases, J lost 4 bases, and 5 bases stayed unmatched. The germline CDR1 and CDR2 sequences are DFQATT and SNEGSKA (reference sequence). The CDR3 length is 14 residues. CDR3 in DNA: TGCAGTGCTAGAGACCGCGGGGGGTGGTACGAGCAGTACTTC. It is translated as CSARDRGGWYEQYF.

The chain uses TRBV15 and TRBJ1-2; no clear D. V shed 1 base and J shed 4 bases, with 4 bases lying between them. Looked up from germline, CDR1 is LNHNV and CDR2 is YYDKDF (reference sequence). CDR3 length: 12 amino acids. CDR3 DNA sequence: TGTGCCACCAGCAGAGGCGGCTATGGCTACACCTTC. This sequence encodes CATSRGGYGYTF.

This clonotype was seen repeatedly, ten times or more. The V and J genes are TRBV27 and TRBJ2-1; 12 bases align to TRBD2. Germline loops: CDR1 MNHEY, CDR2 SMNVEV (reference sequence). Trimming took 6 bases from V and 6 from J; bases not matched to a gene: 9. The CDR3 runs 16 residues. The CDR3 DNA reads as TGTGCCAGCAGATTAAGAGGACTAGCGGGGATCAATGAGCAGTTCTTC. Translating it yields CASRLRGLAGINEQFF.

The table lists this clonotype with many counts. The V call is TRBV29-1, the J call TRBJ1-1, with D possibly being TRBD1 (6 bases). This CDR3 region has 16 residues. V was shortened by 4 bases and J by 3 bases, with 21 bases between the two germline ends. CDR1 is SQVTM and CDR2 is ANQGSEA in the germline V gene. The CDR3 DNA reads as TGCAGCGTTGTTGGTTGGGGGGCCGGGTCGCACACTGAAGCTTTCTTT. As protein: CSVVGWGAGSHTEAFF.

In the case of this clonotype: The junction departs from germline at one end; a sequencing error may be responsible. The V and J genes are TRBV18 and TRBJ2-3; D is unclear. The CDR3 has 14 amino acids. In germline, CDR1 is KGHSH, CDR2 LQKENI. The CDR3 DNA is TGTGCCGGCTCACTGGCTCCAGACACAGATACGCAGTATTTT. As protein: CAGSLAPDTDTQYF.

This clonotype appeared a few times. The chain links TRBV15 to TRBJ2-1; 7 positions agree with TRBD1. Germline V CDR1 and CDR2: LNHNV, YYDKDF (reference sequence). The CDR3 has 15 amino acids. Losses at the gene ends were 1 base for V and 1 base for J; bases not matched to a gene: 1. The CDR3 coding sequence is TGTGCCACCAGCAGAGCGGGACAGTCCTACAATGAGCAGTTCTTC. Amino acids: CATSRAGQSYNEQFF. Combining the CDR3 with reference TRBV15 and TRBJ2-1 gives the whole variable domain DAMVIQNPRYQVTQFGKPVTLSCSQTLNHNVMYWYQQKSSQAPKLLFHYYDKDFNNEADTPDNFQSRRPNTSFCFLDIRSPGLGDTAMYLCATSRAGQSYNEQFFGPGTRLTVL.

The chain carries TRBV24-1 and TRBJ2-2; 10 nucleotides agree with TRBD1. V was pared by 4 bases and J by 6 bases, with 7 bases of the junction left unmatched. The CDR3 totals 16 residues. Looked up from germline, CDR1 is KGHDR and CDR2 is SFDVKD. The CDR3 is CATSETAGQGAGELFF. The CDR3 DNA follows: TGTGCCACCAGTGAAACCGCCGGACAGGGGGCCGGGGAGCTGTTTTTT.

This clonotype showed up many times. This sequence joins TRBV7-2 and TRBJ2-3, with 13 bases fitting TRBD2. V shed 6 bases, J shed 4 bases, and the junction held 4 bases outside the gene matches. The CDR3 extends over 15 amino acids. The germline V gene encodes CDR1 SGHTA and CDR2 FQGNSA. CDR3 sequence: CASRPGLAGADTQYF. Written as DNA, the CDR3 is TGTGCCAGCAGACCTGGACTAGCGGGGGCAGATACGCAGTATTTT.

For the CDR3, the DNA is TGCGCCAGCAGACCAACAGAGTATAGCAATCAGCCCCAGCATTTT. This codes for CASRPTEYSNQPQHF. This chain joins TRBV5-1 and TRBJ1-5; D is undetermined. This CDR3 has 15 amino acids. Trimming pared 5 bases from V and 0 bases from J, leaving 12 bases between. The V gene's germline CDR1 is SGHRS and CDR2 YFSETQ.

The genes are TRBV25-1 and TRBJ2-7; 7 bases agree with TRBD1. Germline lookup yields CDR1 MGHDK and CDR2 SYGVNS. The junction had 10 bases not matched to a gene; V was cut back by 1 base and J by 7 bases. This CDR3 has 15 residues. As DNA, the CDR3 is TGTGCCAGCAGTGAATCGAAGGGGGCGGTTTGGGAGCAGTACTTC. It encodes CASSESKGAVWEQYF.

This sequence joins TRBV19 and TRBJ2-3, with D perhaps TRBD1 (5 bases). The V end lost 9 bases, the J end lost 1 base, and 11 bases lay between the germline ends. Germline loops: CDR1 LNHDA, CDR2 SQIVND (reference sequence). The CDR3 runs to 13 residues. CDR3 amino acids: CASGQQGTDTQYF. CDR3 DNA sequence: TGTGCCAGCGGCCAACAGGGCACAGATACGCAGTATTTT.

This clonotype was observed many times. The chain has TRBV2 and TRBJ2-5; D might be TRBD1 (5 bases). Germline lookup yields CDR1 SNHLY and CDR2 FYNNEI. Trimming cost V 6 bases and J 1 base, with 15 bases left between them. CDR3 length equals 15 residues. CDR3 sequence reads: CASSKLGAAQETQYF. DNA of the CDR3: TGTGCCAGCAGCAAGTTAGGGGCCGCCCAAGAGACCCAGTACTTC.

This chain connects TRBV7-9 to TRBJ2-3; perhaps TRBD2 as D (5 bases). The V gene lost 6 bases and the J gene lost 5 bases, with 15 bases spanning the gap. Germline CDR1 SEHNR, CDR2 FQNEAQ (reference sequence). The CDR3 loop spans 14 amino acids. This CDR3 reads CASRTSSREDTQYF. The CDR3 nucleotides read TGTGCCAGCAGGACCTCAAGCCGGGAAGATACGCAGTATTTT.

The chain is built from TRBV14 and TRBJ2-2; D possibly matches TRBD1 or TRBD2 (5 bases each). Germline-derived CDR1 and CDR2 are SGHDN and FVKESK. Between the trimmed V and J ends, which lost 0 bases and 5 bases, there was a span of 10 bases. The length of the CDR3 is 15 residues. The CDR3: CASSQEIWGTGELFF. CDR3 coding DNA: TGTGCCAGCAGCCAAGAAATCTGGGGGACCGGGGAGCTGTTTTTT. Looking up the rest from reference TRBV14 and TRBJ2-2 gives the full variable domain: EAGVTQFPSHSVIEKGQTVTLRCDPISGHDNLYWYRRVMGKEIKFLLHFVKESKQDESGMPNNRFLAERTGGTYSTLKVQPAELEDSGVYFCASSQEIWGTGELFFGEGSRLTVL.

A note on this clonotype: One base away lies a much larger clone, so this may be a sequencing read error. This rearrangement joins TRBV27 to TRBJ2-3, with 9 bases identical to TRBD1. This CDR3 region has 17 residues. The V gene end was trimmed by 6 bases and the J gene end by 6 bases; junction bases not matched to a gene: 16. Germline V gives CDR1 MNHEY, CDR2 SMNVEV (reference sequence). CDR3 sequence reads: CASSFLPRTGDKDTQYF. The CDR3 region has the DNA TGTGCCAGCAGCTTTCTACCAAGGACAGGGGACAAGGATACGCAGTATTTT.

This clonotype was picked up one time. The rearrangement links TRBV20-1 to TRBJ2-5; TRBD2 might be the D (7 bases). This CDR3 has 12 amino acids. In germline, CDR1 is DFQATT, CDR2 SNEGSKA (reference sequence). Trimming removed 7 bases at V and 3 bases at J, with 12 bases between. Here the CDR3 DNA reads TGCAGTGTTCAAGGGGGGGAAGAGACCCAGTACTTC. This sequence encodes CSVQGGEETQYF.

This clonotype turned up a few times. The chain is built from TRBV20-1 and TRBJ1-1; perhaps TRBD1 as D (6 bases). The ends were cut back, 4 bases at V and 4 bases at J, with 10 bases in the middle. The CDR3 has 12 amino acids. CDR1 and CDR2 (germline): DFQATT, SNEGSKA (reference sequence). The CDR3 loop is CSATGEVTEAFF. CDR3 DNA sequence: TGCAGTGCTACAGGGGAGGTCACTGAAGCTTTCTTT.

In its sample, this clonotype was seen many times. The chain joins TRBV27 to TRBJ1-1, with D perhaps TRBD1 (6 bases). This CDR3 is 16 amino acids long. Between the trimmed V and J ends, which lost 5 bases and 1 base, there was a span of 17 bases. Germline lookup yields CDR1 MNHEY and CDR2 SMNVEV (reference sequence). As DNA, the CDR3 is TGTGCCAGCAGTCCCCCTTGGACAGCGGGGAACACTGAAGCTTTCTTT. Its protein is CASSPPWTAGNTEAFF.

This clonotype was picked up a small number of times. The chain combines TRBV5-1 with TRBJ2-5; D is perhaps TRBD1 (5 bases). V lost 4 bases to trimming and J lost 4 bases, with 17 bases between them. Germline CDR1 and CDR2: SGHRS and YFSETQ. This CDR3 has 15 amino acids. CDR3 coding DNA: TGCGCCAGCAGCCGGACACCCGGGCAATTAGAGACCCAGTACTTC. Its protein product is CASSRTPGQLETQYF. The entire variable domain, with the rest obtained from reference TRBV5-1 and TRBJ2-5, is as follows: KAGVTQTPRYLIKTRGQQVTLSCSPISGHRSVSWYQQTPGQGLQFLFEYFSETQRNKGNFPGRFSGRQFSNSRSEMNVSTLELGDSALYLCASSRTPGQLETQYFGPGTRLLVL.

The rearrangement links TRBV6-1 to TRBJ1-3, with 7 nucleotides matching TRBD1. The CDR3 extends over 16 amino acids. CDR1 MNHNS and CDR2 SASEGT come from the germline V gene. V lost 7 bases to trimming and J lost 0 bases; unmatched junction nucleotides: 9. This CDR3 reads CASTWDSAFSGNTIYF. The CDR3 DNA sequence: TGTGCCAGCACCTGGGACAGCGCGTTCTCTGGAAACACCATATATTTT.

The rearrangement links TRBV6-5 to TRBJ2-1; 8 nucleotides line up with TRBD1. There are 15 residues in the CDR3. V shed 3 bases and J 8 bases; nucleotides not matched to a gene: 9. Germline CDR1 MNHEY, CDR2 SVGAGI. The CDR3 bases are TGTGCCAGCAGTTATCGGTACAGGGGGATGGATGAGCAGTTCTTC. This translates into CASSYRYRGMDEQFF.

This clonotype occurred many times. In nucleotides, the CDR3 is TGTGCCAGTAGTACGGACAGGCAGAACACTGAAGCTTTCTTT. It is translated as CASSTDRQNTEAFF. The J gene is TRBJ1-1, the V gene TRBV19; 7 bases are a match to TRBD1. This CDR3 comprises 14 residues. Germline CDR1 and CDR2: LNHDA and SQIVND (reference sequence). V trimming: 4 bases; J trimming: 1 base; junction bases outside the gene matches: 3.